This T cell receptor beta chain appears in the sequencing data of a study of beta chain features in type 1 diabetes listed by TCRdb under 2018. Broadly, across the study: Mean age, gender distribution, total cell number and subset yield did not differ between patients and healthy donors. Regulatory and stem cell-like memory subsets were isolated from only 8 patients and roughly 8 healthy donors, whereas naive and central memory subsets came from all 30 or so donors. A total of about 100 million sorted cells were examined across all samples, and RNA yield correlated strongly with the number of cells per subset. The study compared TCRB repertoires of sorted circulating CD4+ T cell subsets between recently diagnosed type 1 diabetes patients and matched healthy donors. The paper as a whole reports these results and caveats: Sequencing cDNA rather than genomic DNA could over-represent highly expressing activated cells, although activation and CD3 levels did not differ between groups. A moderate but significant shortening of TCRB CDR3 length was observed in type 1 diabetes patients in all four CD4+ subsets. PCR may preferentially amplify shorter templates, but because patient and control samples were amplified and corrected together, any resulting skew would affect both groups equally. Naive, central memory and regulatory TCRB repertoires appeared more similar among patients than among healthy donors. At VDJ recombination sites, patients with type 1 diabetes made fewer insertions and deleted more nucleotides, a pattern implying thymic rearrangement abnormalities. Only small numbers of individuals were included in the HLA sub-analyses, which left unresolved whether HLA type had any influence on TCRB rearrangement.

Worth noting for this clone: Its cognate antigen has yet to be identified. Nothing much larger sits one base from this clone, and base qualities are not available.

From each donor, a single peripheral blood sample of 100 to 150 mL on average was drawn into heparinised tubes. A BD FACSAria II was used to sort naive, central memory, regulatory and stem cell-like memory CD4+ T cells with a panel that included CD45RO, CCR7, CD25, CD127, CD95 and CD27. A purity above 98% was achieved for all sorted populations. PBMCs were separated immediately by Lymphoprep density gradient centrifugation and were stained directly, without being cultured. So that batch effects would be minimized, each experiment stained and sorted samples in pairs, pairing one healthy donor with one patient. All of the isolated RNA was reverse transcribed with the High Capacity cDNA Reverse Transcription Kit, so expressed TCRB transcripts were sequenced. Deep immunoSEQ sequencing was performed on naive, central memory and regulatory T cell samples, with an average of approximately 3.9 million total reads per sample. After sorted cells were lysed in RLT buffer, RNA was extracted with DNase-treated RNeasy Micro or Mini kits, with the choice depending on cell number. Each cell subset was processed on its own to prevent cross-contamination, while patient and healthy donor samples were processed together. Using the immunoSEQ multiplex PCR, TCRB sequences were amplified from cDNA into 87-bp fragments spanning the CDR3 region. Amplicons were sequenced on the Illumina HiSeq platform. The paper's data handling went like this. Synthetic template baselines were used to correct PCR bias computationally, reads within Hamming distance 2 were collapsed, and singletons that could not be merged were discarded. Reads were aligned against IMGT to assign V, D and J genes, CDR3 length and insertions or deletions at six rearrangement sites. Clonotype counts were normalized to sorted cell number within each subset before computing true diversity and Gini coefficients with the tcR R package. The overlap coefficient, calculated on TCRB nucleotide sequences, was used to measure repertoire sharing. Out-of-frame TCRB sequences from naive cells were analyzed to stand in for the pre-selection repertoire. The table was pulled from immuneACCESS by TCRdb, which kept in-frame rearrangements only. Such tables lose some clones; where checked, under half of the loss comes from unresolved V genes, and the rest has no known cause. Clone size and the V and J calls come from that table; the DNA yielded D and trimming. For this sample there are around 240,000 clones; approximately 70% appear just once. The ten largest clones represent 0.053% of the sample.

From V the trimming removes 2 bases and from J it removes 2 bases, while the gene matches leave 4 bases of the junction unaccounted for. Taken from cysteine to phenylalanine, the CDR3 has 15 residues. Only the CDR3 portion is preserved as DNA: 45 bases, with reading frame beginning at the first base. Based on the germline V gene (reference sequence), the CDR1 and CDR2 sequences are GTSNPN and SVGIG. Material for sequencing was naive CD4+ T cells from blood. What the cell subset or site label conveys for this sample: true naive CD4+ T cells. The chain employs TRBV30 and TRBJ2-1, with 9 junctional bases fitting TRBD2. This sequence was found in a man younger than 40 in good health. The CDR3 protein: CAWSTRLAAYNEQFF. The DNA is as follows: TGTGCCTGGAGTACAAGACTAGCGGCCTACAATGAGCAGTTCTTC. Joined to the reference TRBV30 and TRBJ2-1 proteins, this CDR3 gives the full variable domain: SQTIHQWPATLVQPVGSPLSLECTVEGTSNPNLYWYRQAAGRGLQLLFYSVGIGQISSEVPQNLSASRPQDRQFILSSKKLLLSDSGFYLCAWSTRLAAYNEQFFGPGTRLTVL.